This T cell receptor (beta chain) was sequenced for a study of blood T cells in healthy people across ages (dated by TCRdb to between 2014 and 2016). As for the study more broadly: In model experiments, roughly one uniquely barcoded TCR beta cDNA molecule per two T cells was captured by template switching. Using deep sequencing normalized with unique cDNA molecular identifiers, the study measured how TCR beta repertoire diversity changes with age. Four age groups were formed from the donors: young (average approximately 15 years), middle-aged (approximately 40), aged (62) and long-lived (around 80). To avoid experimental bias, donors of different ages were distributed randomly across sequencing lanes. The study analyzed two additional independent replicas of 1 million unique cDNA reads from the same blood draw for two donors, one aged 18 to 30 and one aged 80 or older.

Results and caveats for the whole study, not just this receptor: Estimates of total diversity from one million sequenced T cells were regarded as lower bounds and underestimates. Conclusive comparison of naive and antigen-experienced compartments was prevented by the profiling of bulk unsorted PBMCs. Because donor CMV infection status was unknown, age-related changes in expanded clonotypes were potentially confounded. Observed TCR beta diversity per million T cells fell roughly linearly with age, and a significant reduction was already apparent by age roughly 40. The percentage of naive T cells measured by flow cytometry correlated strongly with observed TCR beta diversity. Compared with the aged group, the long-lived group had more naive CD4+ T cells, fewer expanded clones and increased TCR diversity, suggesting age selection.

Systemically healthy Caucasian individuals from Russia, approximately 39 in total and aged about 6 to 100 years, were included as donors. Approximately 9.3 milliliters of peripheral blood were drawn from each donor into EDTA-treated Vacutainer tubes. PBMCs were isolated by Ficoll-Paque density-gradient centrifugation, with at least 7 million obtained per sample. Trizol reagent was used to extract total RNA from the PBMCs, yielding at least 6 micrograms per sample. For every donor, flow cytometry on a PBMC aliquot measured the percentage of naive CD45RAhigh/CD27high T cells. The library was built by means of 5' RACE. Instrument used: Illumina HiSeq 2500. A second PCR of roughly 6 to 12 cycles was performed with a sample-barcoded 5' primer and a J-beta primer mix. Each TCR beta cDNA molecule received a unique molecular identifier from a template-switch 5' adaptor carrying 12 random nucleotides. Each sample yielded at least 2.5 million CDR3-containing paired-end reads. First-strand cDNA synthesis was performed from all RNA using the Mint cDNA synthesis kit, with priming by a TRBC-specific oligonucleotide. All cDNA was treated with uracil-DNA glycosylase and then went through a first 18-cycle PCR with the universal primers M1SS and BC2_uni_R. The published analysis was carried out like this. Each sample was normalized by randomly selecting 1 million high-quality reads, each carrying a distinct molecular identifier. Reads with shared molecular identifiers were discarded instead of being binned into consensus sequences. MiTCR, set to a Q25 quality threshold and the strictest error-elimination algorithm, was used for CDR3 identification, clonotype clustering and error correction. A nonparametric unseen species model with Euler transformation was used to estimate lower-bound total TCR beta diversity. TCRdb ran its own pipeline on the public reads, namely fastp trimming at Q25 and MiXCR clone calling, and kept in-frame beta chains. Identical CDR3 proteins give one entry, which carries the most common genes and DNA. These V and J calls rely on TCRdb rather than the paper's analysis. This sample is represented by more than 1 million distinct CDR3 sequences; roughly 45% of them were singletons. 18% of the sample comes from the top ten.

Concerning this clonotype: Its antigen target is currently unknown. Per-nucleotide qualities are absent, and no much larger clonotype sits a single base away.

Per the germline V gene, SQVTM is the CDR1 and ANQGSEA is the CDR2. Between the V and J ends, shortened by 3 bases and 2 bases respectively, the junction contains 10 bases. From the cysteine up to the phenylalanine, the CDR3 has a length of 13 residues. The DNA shown is the 39-base CDR3, in frame from base 1. The origin of this receptor is a woman aged 55-70 years in good health. This chain joins TRBV29-1 to TRBJ2-5; matching of 5 bases hints at TRBD2 as the D gene. Sequencing input: blood. Read as DNA, the sequence is TGCAGCGTTGAGCGCCGGACTCAAGAGACCCAGTACTTC. This gives the protein CSVERRTQETQYF.